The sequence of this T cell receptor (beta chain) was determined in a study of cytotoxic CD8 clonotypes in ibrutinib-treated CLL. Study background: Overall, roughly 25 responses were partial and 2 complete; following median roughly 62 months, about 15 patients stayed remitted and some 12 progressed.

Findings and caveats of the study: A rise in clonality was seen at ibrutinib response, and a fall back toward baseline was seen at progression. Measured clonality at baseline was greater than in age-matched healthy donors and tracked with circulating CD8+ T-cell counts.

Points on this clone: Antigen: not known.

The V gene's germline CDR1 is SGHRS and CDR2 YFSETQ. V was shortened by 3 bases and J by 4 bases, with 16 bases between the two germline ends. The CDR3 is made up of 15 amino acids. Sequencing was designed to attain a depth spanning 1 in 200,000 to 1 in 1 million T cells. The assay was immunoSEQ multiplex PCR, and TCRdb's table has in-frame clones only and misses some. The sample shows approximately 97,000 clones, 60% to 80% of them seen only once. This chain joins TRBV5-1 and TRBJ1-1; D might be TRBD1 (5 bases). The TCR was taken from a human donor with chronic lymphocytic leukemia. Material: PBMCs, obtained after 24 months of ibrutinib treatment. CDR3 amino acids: CASSWEQALLTEAFF. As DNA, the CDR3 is TGCGCCAGCAGCTGGGAACAGGCTCTCCTCACTGAAGCTTTCTTT.